This TCR beta chain came from a study of CD8 T cells in ankylosing spondylitis. The study, taken as a whole, reports: Among TCR beta sequences, a motif of several highly homologous variants appeared characteristic of ankylosing spondylitis blood. Researchers reportedly found disease-linked clones significantly enriched in matched ankylosing spondylitis synovial fluid.

CDR3 length: 14 residues. In germline, CDR1 is MDHEN, CDR2 SYDVKM. V lost 10 bases and J 2 bases, leaving 17 bases between the germline ends. Turning to this clonotype: The antigen remains unidentified.

Researchers built TCR beta libraries using quantitative 5'-RACE with molecular barcodes. MiXCR, applied by TCRdb to the 5' RACE reads, yields one record per CDR3 protein. The repertoire consists of about 750,000 distinct CDR3 sequences, with around a fifth occurring once and the leading ten covering under 20%. The source material was blood, either unsorted or a sorted T cell fraction (not recorded which). This receptor was taken from a male donor with ankylosing spondylitis. The genes are TRBV28 and TRBJ1-2; D not certain. The CDR3 protein is CATPRKNLNYGYTF. The CDR3 DNA reads TGTGCCACCCCCAGGAAGAACTTAAACTATGGCTACACCTTC.